This TCR beta chain was recorded in a study of beta chain features in type 1 diabetes. Expressed TCRB transcripts were sequenced because the isolated RNA had all been reverse transcribed beforehand. Using immunoSEQ multiplex PCR, the repertoire was profiled, and TCRdb retains in-frame clones only, with some absent. The table lists about 350,000 clones, 15% to 20% of them singletons. The sample taken for sequencing was naive CD4+ T cells from blood. The sequence was collected from a woman younger than 30 in good health.

The CDR3 sequence is CASSGRLAGDHGGYEQYF. The DNA for the CDR3 is TGTGCCAGCAGCGGCCGACTAGCGGGAGACCACGGGGGCTACGAGCAGTACTTC. This chain connects TRBV11-2 to TRBJ2-7, with 12 nucleotides matching TRBD2. This CDR3 region has 18 residues. V lost 5 bases and J lost 3; bases outside the gene matches: 14. Germline CDR1 is SGHAT and CDR2 is FQNNGV.